This record concerns one TCR beta chain sequence. This table comes from immunoSEQ multiplex PCR, and its TCRdb copy is limited to in-frame clones, with some not included. The sample has about 93,000 clones; 91% are singletons. This sample is part of a study of T cell changes during pregnancy in multiple sclerosis. The germline gives CDR1 SGHDT, CDR2 YYEEEE. The CDR3 spans 14 residues. With 3 bases removed from V and 2 bases from J, the gap between germline ends came to 9 bases. Sequenced here: peripheral blood, sampled after pregnancy. The receptor was isolated from a female donor in good health, enrolled as a control in a pregnancy study. V usage is TRBV5-6 and J usage is TRBJ1-5; D gene unclear. This CDR3 reads CASSSGWGNQPQHF. CDR3 sequence (DNA): TGTGCCAGCAGCTCCGGGTGGGGCAATCAGCCCCAGCATTTT.